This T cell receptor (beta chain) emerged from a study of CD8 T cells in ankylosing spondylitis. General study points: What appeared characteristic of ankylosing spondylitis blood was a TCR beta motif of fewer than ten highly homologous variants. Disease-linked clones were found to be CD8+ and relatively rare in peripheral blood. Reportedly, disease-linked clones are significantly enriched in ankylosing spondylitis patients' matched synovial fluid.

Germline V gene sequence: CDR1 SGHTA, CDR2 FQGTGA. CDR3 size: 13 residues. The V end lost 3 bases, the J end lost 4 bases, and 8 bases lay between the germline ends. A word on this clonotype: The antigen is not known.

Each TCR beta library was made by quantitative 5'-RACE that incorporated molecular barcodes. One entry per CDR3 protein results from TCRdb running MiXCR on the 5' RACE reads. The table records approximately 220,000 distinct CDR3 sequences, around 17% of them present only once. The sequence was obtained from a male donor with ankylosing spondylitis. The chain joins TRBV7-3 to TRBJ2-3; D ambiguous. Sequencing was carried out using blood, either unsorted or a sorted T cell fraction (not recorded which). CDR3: CASSFWPADTQYF. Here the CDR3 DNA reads TGTGCCAGCAGCTTTTGGCCGGCAGATACGCAGTATTTT.